These 8 T cell receptor beta chains were sequenced from one sample in a study of blood T cell repertoires in COVID-19. The repertoire was sequenced with immunoSEQ multiplex PCR; TCRdb's copy has only in-frame clones and lacks some. This sample has around 100,000 clones; around 85% occur once, and the top ten carry about 13%. The specimen sequenced was peripheral blood. Receptors originate from a human donor in a cohort sampled during active COVID-19.

This clone was seen a few times. J is TRBJ2-1 and V is TRBV25-1, with TRBD2 matching 8 bases. The CDR3 sequence is 18 residues long. The germline gives CDR1 MGHDK, CDR2 SYGVNS. V was clipped by 3 bases and J by 0 bases; unmatched bases: 10. CDR3 loop: CASSDSGLSGSSYNEQFF. As DNA, the CDR3 is TGTGCCAGCAGTGATTCCGGTTTAAGCGGGAGCTCCTACAATGAGCAGTTCTTC.

The rearrangement links TRBV19 to TRBJ2-5; TRBD1 matches 7 bases. The CDR3 covers 14 residues. Germline V gives CDR1 LNHDA, CDR2 SQIVND (reference sequence). V shed 1 base and J 4 bases; nucleotides not matched to a gene: 3. CDR3 amino acids: CASSIGQGRETQYF. The CDR3 nucleotides read TGTGCCAGTAGTATAGGACAGGGCCGAGAGACCCAGTACTTC.

This chain uses TRBV3-1 (or the pseudogene TRBV3-2) with TRBJ2-7; TRBD1 agrees at 9 bases. The CDR3 covers 17 residues. Per germline, CDR1 LGHDT and CDR2 YNNKEL (reference sequence). The J segment lost 4 bases and the V segment lost 4 bases, leaving 14 bases of the junction unmatched. The CDR3 nucleotides read TGTGCCAGCAGCCGAACCATTCCGGGACAGGGACCTTACGAGCAGTACTTC. It encodes CASSRTIPGQGPYEQYF.

V and J are TRBV5-1 and TRBJ2-5; D is ambiguous. V was clipped by 0 bases and J by 2 bases, with 11 bases between them. CDR3 length equals 15 residues. CDR1 SGHRS and CDR2 YFSETQ come from the germline V gene. CDR3 sequence (DNA): TGCGCCAGCAGCTTGGCCAGTCCACCGCAAGAGACCCAGTACTTC. Translation gives CASSLASPPQETQYF.

The CDR3 nucleotides are TGTGCCACCTACCTTTACCGCCGTCACCGGGAGATTTCTTTCACCTATAATTCACCCCTCCACTTT. Amino acid sequence: CATYLYRRHREISFTYNSPLHF. This rearrangement joins TRBV24-1 to TRBJ1-6; D unresolved. Germline V lookup: CDR1 KGHDR, CDR2 SFDVKD. The ends were cut back, 9 bases at V and 2 bases at J, with 34 bases in the middle. This CDR3 has 22 residues.

This chain links TRBV5-1 with TRBJ1-4, with TRBD1 identical over 9 bases. CDR1 and CDR2 (germline): SGHRS, YFSETQ. Trimming removed 4 bases from V and 8 bases from J; junction bases left unmatched: 12. The CDR3 extends over 16 amino acids. Here the CDR3 reads CASSRTSGTGYEKLFF. CDR3 nucleotides: TGCGCCAGCAGCCGAACCTCCGGGACAGGGTACGAAAAACTGTTTTTT.

V usage is TRBV5-5 and J usage is TRBJ1-4; 7 bases are shared with TRBD1. The CDR3 is made up of 14 amino acids. V was pared by 3 bases and J by 5 bases, with 4 bases of the junction left unmatched. Germline assignment: CDR1 SGHKS and CDR2 YYEKEE (reference sequence). CDR3 amino acids: CASSSTGRNEKLFF. The CDR3 region has the DNA TGTGCCAGCAGCTCGACAGGGCGGAATGAAAAACTGTTTTTT.

This clone was detected only a few times. The chain is built from TRBV9 and TRBJ2-3; tentatively, D is TRBD2 (5 bases). Germline V gives CDR1 SGDLS, CDR2 YYNGEE. V dropped 0 bases and J dropped 0 bases, with 11 bases sitting between them. The CDR3 consists of 16 residues. CDR3 residues: CASSVGVAGSTDTQYF. The CDR3, as DNA: TGTGCCAGCAGCGTAGGAGTTGCGGGTAGCACAGATACGCAGTATTTT.